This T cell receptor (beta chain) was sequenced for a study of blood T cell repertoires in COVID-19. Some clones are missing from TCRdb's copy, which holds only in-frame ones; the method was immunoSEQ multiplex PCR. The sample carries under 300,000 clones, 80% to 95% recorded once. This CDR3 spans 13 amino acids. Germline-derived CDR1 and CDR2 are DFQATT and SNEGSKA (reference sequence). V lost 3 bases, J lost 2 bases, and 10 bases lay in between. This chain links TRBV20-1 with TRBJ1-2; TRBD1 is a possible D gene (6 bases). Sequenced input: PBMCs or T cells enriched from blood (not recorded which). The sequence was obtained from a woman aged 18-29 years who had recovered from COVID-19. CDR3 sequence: CSASRDRNYGYTF. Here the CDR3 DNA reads TGCAGTGCTAGTCGAGACAGGAACTATGGCTACACCTTC.